These 14 T cell receptor beta chains were all obtained from the same sample, sequenced in a study of cytomegalovirus exposure and HLA in healthy donors. The PCR ran on 60 Vbeta and 13 Jbeta primers. Clones were read by immunoSEQ multiplex PCR, and TCRdb kept only the in-frame ones, dropping some. Among roughly 150,000 clones listed, 60% to 85% were seen once. The source material was PBMCs. The receptors here all came from a man in his fifties or sixties in good health and CMV-seropositive.

The chain recombines TRBV27 with TRBJ1-2, with a tentative D call TRBD1 (6 bases). Trimming removed 5 bases at V and 1 base at J, with 14 bases between. The germline V gene encodes CDR1 MNHEY and CDR2 SMNVEV (reference sequence). The CDR3 length is 15 residues. CDR3 protein: CASSPGIQGNYGYTF. The CDR3 coding sequence is TGTGCCAGCAGTCCGGGGATACAGGGTAACTATGGCTACACCTTC.

The chain couples TRBV7-6 to TRBJ2-3, with 10 bases aligning to TRBD1. V shed 3 bases, J shed 4 bases, and the junction held 1 base outside the gene matches. This CDR3 contains 14 residues. Germline V gene data show CDR1 as SGHVS and CDR2 as FNYEAQ. The CDR3 DNA reads as TGTGCCAGCAGCTTCGGACAGGGGGCAGATACGCAGTATTTT. Its protein product is CASSFGQGADTQYF.

This clone was picked up one time. The chain recombines TRBV19 with TRBJ1-5; D call uncertain. The CDR3 length is 12 residues. With 7 bases removed from V and 0 bases from J, the gap between germline ends came to 4 bases. From germline, CDR1 is LNHDA and CDR2 SQIVND (reference sequence). The CDR3 coding sequence is TGTGCCAGTACCTTTAGCAATCAGCCCCAGCATTTT. Residues: CASTFSNQPQHF.

The gene calls are TRBV29-1 and TRBJ2-3; a possible D gene is TRBD1 (6 bases). The CDR3 is made up of 16 amino acids. Trimming shortened V by 5 bases and J by 0 bases, and 18 bases separated the two germline ends. Germline-derived CDR1 and CDR2 are SQVTM and ANQGSEA. This CDR3 reads CSVSRQGTTSTDTQYF. The CDR3 nucleotides read TGCAGCGTTTCCCGGCAGGGGACAACTAGCACAGATACGCAGTATTTT.

The chain is built from TRBV7-9 and TRBJ1-1, with TRBD1 identical over 7 bases. CDR3 length equals 16 residues. The germline CDR1 and CDR2 sequences are SEHNR and FQNEAQ (reference sequence). Losses at the gene ends were 1 base for V and 0 bases for J; bases not matched to a gene: 5. The CDR3 here is CASSLDFGQVNTEAFF. CDR3 coding DNA: TGTGCCAGCAGCTTAGATTTTGGACAGGTGAACACTGAAGCTTTCTTT.

In this sample, this clone turned up a few times. The V and J genes are TRBV27 and TRBJ2-7, with D tentatively TRBD1 (6 bases). In germline, CDR1 is MNHEY, CDR2 SMNVEV (reference sequence). This CDR3 has 11 amino acids. CDR3 amino acids: CAGGQTYEQYF. CDR3 DNA: TGTGCAGGTGGACAGACCTACGAGCAGTACTTC.

J is TRBJ1-1 and V is TRBV9; maybe TRBD1 (6 bases). The CDR3 is made up of 13 amino acids. Between the trimmed V and J ends, which lost 3 bases and 5 bases, there was a span of 11 bases. CDR1 SGDLS and CDR2 YYNGEE come from the germline V gene. The CDR3 here is CASSASGETEAFF. CDR3 DNA sequence: TGTGCCAGCAGCGCCTCAGGGGAAACTGAAGCTTTCTTT.

The V and J genes are TRBV9 and TRBJ1-3, with 9 nucleotides matching TRBD1. The CDR3 contains 18 residues. The germline V gene encodes CDR1 SGDLS and CDR2 YYNGEE. The V gene end was trimmed by 2 bases and the J gene end by 4 bases; junction bases not matched to a gene: 13. CDR3 nucleotides: TGTGCCAGCAGCGTGACCCCCACGGGACAGGGTGCGGGAAACACCATATATTTT. It specifies CASSVTPTGQGAGNTIYF.

The chain employs TRBV28 and TRBJ2-7; the D gene is possibly TRBD2 (7 bases). Trimming left V 6 bases short and J 3 bases short, with 12 bases between. Germline V lookup: CDR1 MDHEN, CDR2 SYDVKM. The CDR3 runs to 13 residues. CDR3 amino acids: CASRGGGIYEQYF. CDR3 bases: TGTGCCAGCAGAGGGGGGGGGATCTACGAGCAGTACTTC.

This chain connects TRBV28 to TRBJ2-3; 8 positions agree with TRBD2. The CDR3 covers 16 residues. Germline lookup yields CDR1 MDHEN and CDR2 SYDVKM. The V segment lost 4 bases and the J segment 1 base; nucleotides outside the gene matches: 7. The chain's CDR3 is CASSWGGGLGTDTQYF. The CDR3 DNA reads as TGTGCCAGCAGTTGGGGCGGGGGGTTGGGCACAGATACGCAGTATTTT. Combining the CDR3 with reference TRBV28 and TRBJ2-3 gives the whole variable domain DVKVTQSSRYLVKRTGEKVFLECVQDMDHENMFWYRQDPGLGLRLIYFSYDVKMKEKGDIPEGYSVSREKKERFSLILESASTNQTSMYLCASSWGGGLGTDTQYFGPGTRLTVL.

V usage is TRBV9 and J usage is TRBJ2-1, with a weak D call TRBD2 (7 bases). CDR3 length: 14 residues. The germline V and J ends were trimmed by 0 bases and 7 bases, with 11 bases remaining between them. Germline CDR1 SGDLS, CDR2 YYNGEE. The DNA of the CDR3 is TGTGCCAGCAGCGTAGGCCGGGGGGCAAATGAGCAGTTCTTC. Its translation is CASSVGRGANEQFF.

This CDR3 reads CASSLSQGGDEKLFF. In DNA form, the CDR3 reads TGTGCCAGCAGCTTAAGCCAGGGAGGGGATGAAAAACTGTTTTTT. The V gene is TRBV11-2, the J gene TRBJ1-4; maybe TRBD1 (5 bases). This CDR3 has 15 amino acids. With 2 bases removed from V and 6 bases from J, the gap between germline ends came to 13 bases. Germline V gene lookup returns CDR1 SGHAT and CDR2 FQNNGV.

This clone was counted only a few times. The chain combines TRBV28 with TRBJ2-5; 9 nucleotides match TRBD1. This CDR3 is 14 amino acids long. Losses at the gene ends were 5 bases for V and 5 bases for J; bases not matched to a gene: 6. The germline CDR1 and CDR2 sequences are MDHEN and SYDVKM. DNA for the CDR3: TGTGCCAGCAGTAGCCCCGGACAGGGGGAGACCCAGTACTTC. Its protein product is CASSSPGQGETQYF.

The V and J genes are TRBV9 and TRBJ2-5; tentative D call: TRBD1 (6 bases). V shed 0 bases and J shed 5 bases, with 14 bases lying between them. Germline V gives CDR1 SGDLS, CDR2 YYNGEE. The CDR3 is 15 residues long. The CDR3 coding sequence is TGTGCCAGCAGCGTAGGGCTCAGGGGTAGTGAGACCCAGTACTTC. It yields the protein CASSVGLRGSETQYF.